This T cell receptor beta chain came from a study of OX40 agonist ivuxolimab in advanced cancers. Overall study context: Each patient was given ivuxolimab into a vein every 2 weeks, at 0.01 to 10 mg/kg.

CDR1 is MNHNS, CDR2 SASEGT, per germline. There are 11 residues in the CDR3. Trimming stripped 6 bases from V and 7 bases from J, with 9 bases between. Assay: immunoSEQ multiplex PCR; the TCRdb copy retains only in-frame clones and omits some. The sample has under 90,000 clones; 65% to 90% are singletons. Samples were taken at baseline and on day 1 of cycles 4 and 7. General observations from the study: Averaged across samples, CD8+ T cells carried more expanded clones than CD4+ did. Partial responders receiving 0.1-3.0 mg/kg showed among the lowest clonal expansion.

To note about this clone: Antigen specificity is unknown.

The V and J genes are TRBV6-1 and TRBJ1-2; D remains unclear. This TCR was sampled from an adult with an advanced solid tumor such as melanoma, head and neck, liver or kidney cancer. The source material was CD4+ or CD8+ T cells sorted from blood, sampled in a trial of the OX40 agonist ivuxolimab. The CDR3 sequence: CASSQDGGYTF. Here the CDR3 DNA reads TGTGCCAGCAGCCAGGACGGTGGCTACACCTTC.